The clone carrying this TCR beta chain was seen only a few times. The antigen is unknown. Unique molecular identifiers were present in the TCR beta cDNA libraries. MiXCR was run by TCRdb on the PCR reads, yielding one entry per CDR3 protein. The sample shows 350,000 to 450,000 distinct CDR3 sequences, 30% to 40% of them seen only once. This sample is drawn from a study of post-analysis software for immune sequencing data. Overall study findings and caveats: About five TRBV segments occurring more often in patients than controls included TRBV5-6, TRBV5-1 and TRBV20-1.

The CDR3 loop spans 14 amino acids. CDR1 and CDR2 from the germline V gene are SQVTM and ANQGSEA. V shed 6 bases and J 3 bases; nucleotides not matched to a gene: 8. The material sequenced was blood. The chain uses TRBV29-1 and TRBJ2-1; TRBD2 matches 7 bases. This sequence was found in a girl aged 2 to 9 with multiple sclerosis. CDR3 in DNA: TGCAGCGTAGCGGGACTCTTAAACTACAATGAGCAGTTCTTC. Residues: CSVAGLLNYNEQFF.